This T cell receptor beta chain emerged from a study of T cells in localized non-small cell lung cancer. The CDR3 contains 15 residues. Germline CDR1 is MGHRA and CDR2 is YSYEKL. V lost 1 base and J 6 bases, leaving 13 bases between the germline ends. Notes on this clone: Its target is unknown.

General observations from the study: In adjacent lung, a median around 57 of the top 100 tumor clones were found. Compared with tumor, uninvolved adjacent lung displayed greater T cell clonality, ranking highest overall. Greater blood T cell density accompanied longer overall survival. Sequence data derive from only one tumor region, so heterogeneity remains possible.

The method was immunoSEQ multiplex PCR; TCRdb's version includes in-frame clones alone and lacks a portion of them. The sample holds 100,000 to 150,000 clones, 89% seen once. The clonotype originates from an older female donor with stage I lung adenocarcinoma. The sequencing used peripheral blood, collected before any cancer treatment. The chain links TRBV4-1 to TRBJ2-1; D unclear. In nucleotides, the CDR3 is TGCGCCAGCAGCCAAGGAGAGCAAGTAGGCAATGAGCAGTTCTTC. Encoded protein: CASSQGEQVGNEQFF.